The clone carrying this T cell receptor beta chain was observed once. Naive CD8 cells were CD45RO-negative, positively selected for CCR7, excluding terminally differentiated effector memory CD45RA+ cells. The data are from a study of shared clonotypes between healthy human individuals. TCRdb's table, derived via immunoSEQ multiplex PCR, lists solely in-frame clones and lacks some. The sample contains around 1,900,000 clones, around 93% of which appear only once. CDR1 and CDR2 from the germline V gene are MNHEY and SMNVEV (reference sequence). The CDR3 is made up of 14 amino acids. The V end was cut by 6 bases, the J end by 0 bases, with 9 bases between.

This TCR was sampled from a man aged 18 to 29 in good health. Some clones in this sample may be carry-over from other donors' samples. The sample comprised naive CD8+ T cells from PBMCs. The rearrangement uses TRBV27 and TRBJ1-5, with unresolved D. CDR3 coding DNA: TGTGCCAGCAGAGAAAGTTATAGCAATCAGCCCCAGCATTTT. Translation: CASRESYSNQPQHF.